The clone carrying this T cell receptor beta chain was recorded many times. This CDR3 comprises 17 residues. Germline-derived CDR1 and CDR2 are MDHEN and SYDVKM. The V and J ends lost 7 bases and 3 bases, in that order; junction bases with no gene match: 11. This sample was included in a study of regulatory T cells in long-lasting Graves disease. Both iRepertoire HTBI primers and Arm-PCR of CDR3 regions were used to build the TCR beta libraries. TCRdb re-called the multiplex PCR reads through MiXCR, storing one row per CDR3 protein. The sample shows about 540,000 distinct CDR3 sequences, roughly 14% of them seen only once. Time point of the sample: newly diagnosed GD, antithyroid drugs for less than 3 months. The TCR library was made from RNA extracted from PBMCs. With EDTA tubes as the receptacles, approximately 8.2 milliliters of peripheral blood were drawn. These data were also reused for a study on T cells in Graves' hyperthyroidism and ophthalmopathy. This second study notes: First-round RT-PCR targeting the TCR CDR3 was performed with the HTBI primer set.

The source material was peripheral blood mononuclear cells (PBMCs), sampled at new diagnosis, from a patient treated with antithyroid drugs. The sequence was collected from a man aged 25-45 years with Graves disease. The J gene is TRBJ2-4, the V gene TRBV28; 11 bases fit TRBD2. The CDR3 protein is CASTARGLADFKNIQYF. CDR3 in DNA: TGTGCCAGCACCGCAAGGGGACTAGCGGACTTCAAAAACATTCAGTACTTC. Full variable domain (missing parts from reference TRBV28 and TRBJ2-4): DVKVTQSSRYLVKRTGEKVFLECVQDMDHENMFWYRQDPGLGLRLIYFSYDVKMKEKGDIPEGYSVSREKKERFSLILESASTNQTSMYLCASTARGLADFKNIQYFGAGTRLSVL.